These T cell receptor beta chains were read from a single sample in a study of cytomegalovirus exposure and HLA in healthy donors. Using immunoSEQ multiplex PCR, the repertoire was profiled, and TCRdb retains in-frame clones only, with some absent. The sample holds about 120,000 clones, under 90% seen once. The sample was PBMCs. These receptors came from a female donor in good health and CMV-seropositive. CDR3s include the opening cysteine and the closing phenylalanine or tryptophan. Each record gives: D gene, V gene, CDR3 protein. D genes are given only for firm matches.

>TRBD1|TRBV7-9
CASSPPGQGRAKNIQYF
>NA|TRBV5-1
CASSAQGSHTEAFF
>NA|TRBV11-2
CASSLGPANYGYTF
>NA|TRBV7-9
CSSSDLTRGQFF
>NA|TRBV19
CASSRTADSGNTIYF
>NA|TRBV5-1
CASSPGRQPTYTEKLFF
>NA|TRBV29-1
CSVEKYNSNQPQHF
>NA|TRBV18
CASSLGTSSNTEAFF
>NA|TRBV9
CASSVGDILGRGTGELFF
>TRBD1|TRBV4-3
CASSFRTGENTEAFF
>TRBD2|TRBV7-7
CASSQTSGGASAQYF
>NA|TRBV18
CASSPPSIGAAGNTIYF
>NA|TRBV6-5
CASSYRQVYYEQYF
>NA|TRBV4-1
CASSPVAGGTPIGYTF
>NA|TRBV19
CASSRTLISETQYF
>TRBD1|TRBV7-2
CASSFGRGDTGNTIYF
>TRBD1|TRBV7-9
CASSFLPPKTGGDQPQHF
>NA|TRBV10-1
CASSEVQGKTSTDTQYF
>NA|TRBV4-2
CASSQLRQSNYGYTF
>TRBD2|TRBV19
CASSPGGGSGELFF
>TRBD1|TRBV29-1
CSVVRDSLTNTEAFF
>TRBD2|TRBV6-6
CASSFGGAVNEQFF
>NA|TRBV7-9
CASSSGIINNEQFF
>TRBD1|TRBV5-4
CASSRQGENTEAFF
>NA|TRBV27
CASSLAGQGYGYTF
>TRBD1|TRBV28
CASSFIDRDGNTIYF
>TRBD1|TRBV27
CASRTGGNDTQYF
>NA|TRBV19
CASSLRGGDTEAFF
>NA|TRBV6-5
CASSQLPGETEAFF
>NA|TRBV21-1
CANQEEPWLICNEQFF
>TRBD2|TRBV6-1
CASSGIAGGQYNEQFF
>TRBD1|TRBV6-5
CASRGTGDNYGYTF
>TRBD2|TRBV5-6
CASRRRGGTDTQYF
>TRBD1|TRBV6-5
CASSLTGSVYEQYF
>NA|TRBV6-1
CASREGGFPNSPLHF
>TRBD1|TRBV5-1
CASTLLTGVVETQYF
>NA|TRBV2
CASSDGGDTQYF
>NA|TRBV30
CAWSVLTGRRNTIYF
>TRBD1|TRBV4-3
CASSRTGVGSYNEQFF
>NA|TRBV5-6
CASSSWRDRSYEQYF
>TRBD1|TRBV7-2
CASSSTSTGVLFLNYGYTF
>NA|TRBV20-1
CSASGGAPQHF
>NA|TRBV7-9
CASRRANQPQHF
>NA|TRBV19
CASSPTGLRGEQYF
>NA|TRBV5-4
CASSFPDRTETQYF
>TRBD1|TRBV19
CASSRTGQHQPQHF
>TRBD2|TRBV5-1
CASSSLAGVKDTQYF
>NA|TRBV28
CASSLREYGYTF